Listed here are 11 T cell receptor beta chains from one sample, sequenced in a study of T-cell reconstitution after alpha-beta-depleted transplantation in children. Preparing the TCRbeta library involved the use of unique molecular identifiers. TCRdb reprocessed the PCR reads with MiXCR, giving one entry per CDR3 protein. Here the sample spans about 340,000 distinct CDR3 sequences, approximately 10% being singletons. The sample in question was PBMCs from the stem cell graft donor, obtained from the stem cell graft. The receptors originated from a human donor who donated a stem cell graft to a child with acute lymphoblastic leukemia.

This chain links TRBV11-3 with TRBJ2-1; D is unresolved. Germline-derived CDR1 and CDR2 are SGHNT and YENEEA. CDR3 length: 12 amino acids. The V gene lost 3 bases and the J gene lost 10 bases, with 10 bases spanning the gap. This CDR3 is CASSFDPREQFF. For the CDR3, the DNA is TGTGCCAGCAGCTTCGACCCCAGGGAGCAGTTCTTC.

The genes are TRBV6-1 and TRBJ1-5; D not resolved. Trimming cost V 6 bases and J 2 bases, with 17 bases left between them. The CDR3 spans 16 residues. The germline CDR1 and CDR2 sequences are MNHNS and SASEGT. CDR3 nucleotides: TGTGCCAGCAGCCTGACCATAGGAAGCGGCAATCAGCCCCAGCATTTT. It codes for CASSLTIGSGNQPQHF.

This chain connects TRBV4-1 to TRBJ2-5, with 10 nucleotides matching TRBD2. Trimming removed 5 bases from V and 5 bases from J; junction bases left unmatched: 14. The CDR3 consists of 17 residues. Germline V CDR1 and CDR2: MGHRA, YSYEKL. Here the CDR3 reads CASSTPRRLAGDETQYF. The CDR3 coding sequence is TGCGCCAGCAGCACACCACGCCGTCTAGCGGGAGATGAGACCCAGTACTTC.

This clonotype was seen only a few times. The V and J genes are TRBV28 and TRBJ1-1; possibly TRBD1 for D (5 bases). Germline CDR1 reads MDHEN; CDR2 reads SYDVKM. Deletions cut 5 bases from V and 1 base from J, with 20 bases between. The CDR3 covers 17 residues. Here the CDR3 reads CASSPFPTQGGNTEAFF. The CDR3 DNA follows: TGTGCCAGCAGTCCCTTTCCAACCCAGGGAGGGAACACTGAAGCTTTCTTT.

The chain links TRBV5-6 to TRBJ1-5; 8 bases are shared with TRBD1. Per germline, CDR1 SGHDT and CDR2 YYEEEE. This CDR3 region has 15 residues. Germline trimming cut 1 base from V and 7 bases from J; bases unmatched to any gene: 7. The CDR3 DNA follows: TGTGCCAGCAGCTTGTCAGGGGGCCCAGGACAGCCCCAGCATTTT. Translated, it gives CASSLSGGPGQPQHF.

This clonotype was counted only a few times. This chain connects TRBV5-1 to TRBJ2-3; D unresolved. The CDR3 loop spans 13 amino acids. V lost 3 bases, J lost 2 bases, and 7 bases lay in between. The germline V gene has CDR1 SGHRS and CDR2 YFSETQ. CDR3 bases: TGCGCCAGCAGCTCGGACCACACAGATACGCAGTATTTT. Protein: CASSSDHTDTQYF.

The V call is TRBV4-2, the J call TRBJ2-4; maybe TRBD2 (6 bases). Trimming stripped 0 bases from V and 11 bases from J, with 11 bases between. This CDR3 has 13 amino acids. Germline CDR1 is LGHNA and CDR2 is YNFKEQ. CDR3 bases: TGTGCCAGCAGCCAAGATCGACTAGGTGTTCAGTACTTC. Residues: CASSQDRLGVQYF.

The chain's CDR3 is CASSLVAYRDGAYEQYF. The CDR3 DNA reads TGTGCCAGCAGCTTAGTGGCCTACAGGGACGGGGCCTACGAGCAGTACTTC. The gene calls are TRBV7-2 and TRBJ2-7; D might be TRBD1 (6 bases). The V gene lost 1 base and the J gene lost 2 bases, with 18 bases spanning the gap. The CDR3 sequence is 17 residues long. The germline CDR1 and CDR2 sequences are SGHTA and FQGNSA.

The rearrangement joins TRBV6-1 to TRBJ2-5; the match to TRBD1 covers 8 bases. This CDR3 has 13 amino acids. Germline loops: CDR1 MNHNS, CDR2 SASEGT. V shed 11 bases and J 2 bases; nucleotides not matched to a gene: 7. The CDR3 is CACGQGRQETQYF. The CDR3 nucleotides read TGTGCCTGCGGACAGGGCAGGCAAGAGACCCAGTACTTC.

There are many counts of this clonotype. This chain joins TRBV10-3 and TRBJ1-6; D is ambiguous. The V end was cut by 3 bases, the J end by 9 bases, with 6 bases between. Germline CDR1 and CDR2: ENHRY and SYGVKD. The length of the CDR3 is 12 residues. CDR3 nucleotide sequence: TGTGCCATCAGTGATGGGAGTTCACCCCTCCACTTT. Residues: CAISDGSSPLHF.

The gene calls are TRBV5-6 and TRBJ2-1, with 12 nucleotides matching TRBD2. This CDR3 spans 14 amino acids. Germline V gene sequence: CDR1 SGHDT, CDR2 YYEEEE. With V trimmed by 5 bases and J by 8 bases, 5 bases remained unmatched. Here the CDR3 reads CASRLAGGSDEQFF. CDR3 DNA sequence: TGTGCCAGCAGGCTAGCGGGAGGGAGCGATGAGCAGTTCTTC.